The 18 T cell receptor beta chains reported below all come from one sample, sequenced in a study of T cell repertoires in cytomegalovirus infection. MiXCR, applied by TCRdb to the reads, yields one record per CDR3 protein. The sample includes roughly 630,000 distinct CDR3 sequences, 24% of them seen just once. Sequenced: CD8+ T cells from PBMCs. The source is a human donor in good health (CMV status not recorded). Some clones in this sample may be carry-over from other donors' samples.

This chain joins TRBV10-3 and TRBJ2-3; TRBD2 agrees at 13 bases. From germline, CDR1 is ENHRY and CDR2 SYGVKD. This CDR3 has 19 amino acids. The V and J ends lost 5 bases and 0 bases, in that order; junction bases with no gene match: 11. The CDR3 reads CAISITRTSGGRSTDTQYF. CDR3 nucleotides: TGTGCCATCAGTATAACCCGGACTAGCGGGGGCAGAAGCACAGATACGCAGTATTTT.

This clonotype showed up many times. The gene calls are TRBV7-2 and TRBJ2-1; perhaps TRBD2 as D (6 bases). The V gene's germline CDR1 is SGHTA and CDR2 FQGNSA. Trimming stripped 1 base from V and 9 bases from J, with 19 bases between. There are 16 residues in the CDR3. CDR3 DNA sequence: TGTGCCAGCAGCTTAGGAAGTAGCGGCCCGGGCGTTGAGCAGTTCTTC. Translation gives CASSLGSSGPGVEQFF.

This clonotype was seen a handful of times. The rearrangement uses TRBV6-8 and TRBJ2-2, with 13 bases aligning to TRBD2. V shed 1 base and J 7 bases; nucleotides not matched to a gene: 3. The germline V gene encodes CDR1 MNHGY and CDR2 SAAAGT. This CDR3 has 16 residues. The CDR3 DNA follows: TGTGCCAGCAGTTACTGGACTAGCGGGGGAGACGGGGAGCTGTTTTTT. Protein sequence: CASSYWTSGGDGELFF.

For the CDR3, the DNA is TGTGCCAGCAGTTTCCAGAGCGGGGTTTTTTCCTACAATGAGCAGTTCTTC. Residues: CASSFQSGVFSYNEQFF. The chain joins TRBV12-3 or TRBV12-4 to TRBJ2-1; TRBD2 agrees at 7 bases. Trimming at V came to 3 bases and at J to 1 base, leaving 9 bases not matched to a gene. The CDR3 sequence is 17 residues long.

This clonotype was counted a few times. The chain couples TRBV9 to TRBJ2-1; D might be TRBD1 (6 bases). The CDR3 has 15 residues. Germline loops: CDR1 SGDLS, CDR2 YYNGEE. Trimming pared 3 bases from V and 2 bases from J, leaving 12 bases between. CDR3 DNA: TGTGCCAGCAGCGCAGACAGGCGCCCCTACAATGAGCAGTTCTTC. Protein product: CASSADRRPYNEQFF.

This clonotype was recorded only once. A read error may account for a junction end that differs from germline. This rearrangement joins TRBV5-5 to TRBJ2-3; TRBD1 or TRBD2 may be the D gene (5 bases each). CDR1 is SGHKS, CDR2 YYEKEE, per germline (reference sequence). The CDR3 is 15 amino acids. The chain's CDR3 is CASTLGLATTDTQYF. For the CDR3, the DNA is TGTGCCAGCACCTTGGGGCTAGCTACCACAGATACGCAGTATTTT.

This clonotype was observed a few times. The CDR3 DNA is TGTGCCATCAGTGGGTCAGGACTAGGGGGCCAAGAGACCCAGTACTTC. Its translation is CAISGSGLGGQETQYF. The chain recombines TRBV10-3 with TRBJ2-5, with D possibly matching TRBD2 (7 bases). Germline loops: CDR1 ENHRY, CDR2 SYGVKD. The CDR3 length is 16 residues. Trimming cost V 4 bases and J 1 base, with 16 bases left between them.

The sample holds a few counts of this clonotype. Written as DNA, the CDR3 is TGTGCCAGCAGCCAGTCAATTGAAGGGTTTCCCCAGCATTTT. This codes for CASSQSIEGFPQHF. V and J are TRBV14 and TRBJ1-5; no definite D call. The ends were cut back, 3 bases at V and 10 bases at J, with 16 bases in the middle. The CDR3 has 14 amino acids. Germline V lookup: CDR1 SGHDN, CDR2 FVKESK.

Ten or more counts support this clonotype. The rearrangement links TRBV7-2 to TRBJ2-5; D call uncertain. Trimming left V 2 bases short and J 4 bases short, with 14 bases between. There are 15 residues in the CDR3. Per germline, CDR1 SGHTA and CDR2 FQGNSA. CDR3 loop: CASSLTPLKGETQYF. The CDR3 bases are TGTGCCAGCAGCTTAACCCCTCTTAAGGGAGAGACCCAGTACTTC.

This clonotype was counted only a few times. The chain has TRBV28 and TRBJ2-3; D is ambiguous. Germline V gene lookup returns CDR1 MDHEN and CDR2 SYDVKM. This CDR3 has 13 amino acids. V lost 11 bases and J lost 4, with 16 bases in between. CDR3 loop: CAVPGIAADTQYF. DNA of the CDR3: TGTGCCGTCCCTGGGATAGCAGCAGATACGCAGTATTTT.

This clonotype was counted only a few times. The chain joins TRBV5-1 to TRBJ1-1; D call uncertain. CDR3 size: 11 residues. Germline V CDR1 and CDR2: SGHRS, YFSETQ. The ends were cut back, 6 bases at V and 7 bases at J, with 10 bases in the middle. The CDR3 DNA reads TGCGCCAGCAAGGAGGAAGGTGAAGCTTTCTTT. Its translation: CASKEEGEAFF. Together with reference TRBV5-1 and TRBJ1-1, the CDR3 gives the full variable domain: KAGVTQTPRYLIKTRGQQVTLSCSPISGHRSVSWYQQTPGQGLQFLFEYFSETQRNKGNFPGRFSGRQFSNSRSEMNVSTLELGDSALYLCASKEEGEAFFGQGTRLTVV.

In its sample, this clonotype was seen a few times. J is TRBJ2-1 and V is TRBV14; D call uncertain. The germline CDR1 and CDR2 sequences are SGHDN and FVKESK. Between the trimmed V and J ends, which lost 0 bases and 11 bases, there was a span of 17 bases. The CDR3 has 15 residues. For the CDR3, the DNA is TGTGCCAGCAGCCAAGAAACCTATTTCCCTTTGAAGCAGTTCTTC. This translates into CASSQETYFPLKQFF.

The chain's CDR3 is CASSSPGKDSEQFF. CDR3 nucleotides: TGTGCCAGCAGCTCCCCGGGGAAAGACAGTGAGCAGTTCTTC. The V gene is TRBV7-3, the J gene TRBJ2-1, with D possibly being TRBD1 or TRBD2 (5 bases each). The CDR3 runs to 14 residues. V was pared by 4 bases and J by 9 bases, with 16 bases between. Per germline, CDR1 SGHTA and CDR2 FQGTGA.

The rearrangement uses TRBV28 and TRBJ1-1; D call uncertain. The CDR3 length is 14 residues. The V end was cut by 4 bases, the J end by 3 bases, with 12 bases between. CDR1 and CDR2 (germline): MDHEN, SYDVKM. The CDR3 coding sequence is TGTGCCAGCAGTTCCTCCCCCGGATACACTGAAGCTTTCTTT. It is translated as CASSSSPGYTEAFF.

In this sample, this clonotype turned up a few times. This chain joins TRBV28 and TRBJ2-1, with D tentatively TRBD1 (6 bases). This CDR3 spans 15 amino acids. Trimming removed 5 bases from V and 0 bases from J, with 11 bases in between. Germline V gene sequence: CDR1 MDHEN, CDR2 SYDVKM. The CDR3 protein is CASSTDRISYNEQFF. For the CDR3, the DNA is TGTGCCAGCAGTACCGACAGGATCTCCTACAATGAGCAGTTCTTC. Using reference TRBV28 and TRBJ2-1 for the parts outside the CDR3, the full variable domain is DVKVTQSSRYLVKRTGEKVFLECVQDMDHENMFWYRQDPGLGLRLIYFSYDVKMKEKGDIPEGYSVSREKKERFSLILESASTNQTSMYLCASSTDRISYNEQFFGPGTRLTVL.

This clonotype came up once. V is TRBV28 and J is TRBJ1-1, with D maybe TRBD1 (5 bases). Germline assignment: CDR1 MDHEN and CDR2 SYDVKM. CDR3 size: 13 residues. This CDR3 is CALGVGGNTEAFF. The CDR3 coding sequence is TGTGCGCTGGGGGTTGGGGGTAACACTGAAGCTTTCTTT.

The rearrangement uses TRBV25-1 and TRBJ1-1; a possible D gene is TRBD1 (5 bases). CDR1 MGHDK and CDR2 SYGVNS come from the germline V gene. V lost 11 bases, J lost 1 base, and 17 bases lay in between. The CDR3 spans 14 residues. The CDR3 bases are TGTGCCGGCGGCCTAGAGGGGCCGAACACTGAAGCTTTCTTT. Its protein product is CAGGLEGPNTEAFF.

V usage is TRBV20-1 and J usage is TRBJ2-3, with 7 bases fitting TRBD2. Germline V gene sequence: CDR1 DFQATT, CDR2 SNEGSKA (reference sequence). This CDR3 comprises 17 residues. J gave up 0 bases and V 1 base, and 10 bases lay outside the gene matches. CDR3 nucleotides: TGCAGTGCTAGAGCCCTGGGAAGCGGGGATAGCACAGATACGCAGTATTTT. It yields the protein CSARALGSGDSTDTQYF.